Listed here are 9 T cell receptor beta chains from one sample, sequenced in a study of cytomegalovirus exposure and HLA in healthy donors. Profiled with immunoSEQ multiplex PCR; TCRdb holds only in-frame clones, not every one. The profile shows over 100,000 clones, 75% to 90% of them singletons. The specimen was PBMCs. These TCRs come from a woman younger than 30 in good health and CMV-seronegative.

This clone has just a few counts. This chain connects TRBV15 to TRBJ1-6, with D unclear. Per the germline V gene, CDR1 is LNHNV and CDR2 is YYDKDF (reference sequence). V was shortened by 1 base and J by 13 bases, with 8 bases between the two germline ends. The CDR3 covers 12 residues. CDR3 amino acids: CATSRATLPLHF. In DNA, the CDR3 is TGTGCCACCAGCAGAGCGACTCTCCCCCTCCACTTT.

The J gene is TRBJ1-4, the V gene TRBV5-1, with TRBD1 matching 9 bases. Germline V gives CDR1 SGHRS, CDR2 YFSETQ. The ends lost 0 bases at V and 5 bases at J; junction bases unmatched: 5. The CDR3 spans 16 residues. For the CDR3, the DNA is TGCGCCAGCAGCTTGGTTGGTGGGACAGGGAATGAAAAACTGTTTTTT. Translated, it gives CASSLVGGTGNEKLFF.

The chain combines TRBV5-4 with TRBJ2-1; 14 bases fit TRBD2. The V segment lost 4 bases and the J segment 6 bases; nucleotides outside the gene matches: 3. Germline loops: CDR1 SGHNT, CDR2 YYREEE (reference sequence). This CDR3 spans 15 amino acids. CDR3 bases: TGTGCCAGCAGCCTGGGACTAGCGGGGGTCAATGAGCAGTTCTTC. Its protein product is CASSLGLAGVNEQFF.

V gene TRBV7-2 combines with J gene TRBJ1-6, with TRBD1 identical over 7 bases. The CDR3 contains 16 residues. V dropped 5 bases and J dropped 6; count of bases not matched to a gene: 10. The germline gives CDR1 SGHTA, CDR2 FQGNSA. The CDR3 loop reads CASSPRTGGTNSPLHF. The CDR3 DNA follows: TGTGCCAGCAGCCCTCGGACAGGCGGCACTAATTCACCCCTCCACTTT.

This clone occurred once. This sequence joins TRBV10-2 and TRBJ2-1, with 7 bases that match TRBD1. CDR3 length: 15 amino acids. The V gene end was trimmed by 3 bases and the J gene end by 0 bases; junction bases not matched to a gene: 2. Germline V lookup: CDR1 WSHSY, CDR2 SAAADI. CDR3 residues: CASSETGASYNEQFF. The CDR3, as DNA: TGCGCCAGCAGTGAAACAGGGGCCTCCTACAATGAGCAGTTCTTC.

J is TRBJ2-7 and V is TRBV14; 7 bases map to TRBD1. The CDR3 is 15 residues long. The trim removed 6 bases at V and 5 bases at J, leaving 13 bases unmatched. Germline-derived CDR1 and CDR2 are SGHDN and FVKESK. Written as DNA, the CDR3 is TGTGCCAGCAGTCGAGCGACAGGGAAGAAGGACGAGCAGTACTTC. Residues: CASSRATGKKDEQYF.

The J gene is TRBJ2-7, the V gene TRBV5-1, with 7 bases identical to TRBD1. The V gene's germline CDR1 is SGHRS and CDR2 YFSETQ. The ends lost 5 bases at V and 3 bases at J; junction bases unmatched: 8. This CDR3 has 14 amino acids. For the CDR3, the DNA is TGCGCCAGCAGGGGAACAGGGGAACACTACGAGCAGTACTTC. Protein: CASRGTGEHYEQYF.

The chain carries TRBV7-2 and TRBJ1-3, with D unresolved. With 2 bases removed from V and 0 bases from J, the gap between germline ends came to 5 bases. CDR1 and CDR2 from the germline V gene are SGHTA and FQGNSA. This CDR3 is 14 amino acids long. CDR3 residues: CASSLYSSGNTIYF. The CDR3 coding sequence is TGTGCCAGCAGCTTATACTCCTCTGGAAACACCATATATTTT.

The chain is built from TRBV18 and TRBJ2-5; D not certain. The CDR3 runs 15 residues. Germline CDR1 KGHSH, CDR2 LQKENI. V lost 0 bases and J 1 base, leaving 9 bases between the germline ends. The CDR3 coding sequence is TGTGCCAGCTCACCACCGTCGCGGATCCAAGAGACCCAGTACTTC. Its protein product is CASSPPSRIQETQYF.